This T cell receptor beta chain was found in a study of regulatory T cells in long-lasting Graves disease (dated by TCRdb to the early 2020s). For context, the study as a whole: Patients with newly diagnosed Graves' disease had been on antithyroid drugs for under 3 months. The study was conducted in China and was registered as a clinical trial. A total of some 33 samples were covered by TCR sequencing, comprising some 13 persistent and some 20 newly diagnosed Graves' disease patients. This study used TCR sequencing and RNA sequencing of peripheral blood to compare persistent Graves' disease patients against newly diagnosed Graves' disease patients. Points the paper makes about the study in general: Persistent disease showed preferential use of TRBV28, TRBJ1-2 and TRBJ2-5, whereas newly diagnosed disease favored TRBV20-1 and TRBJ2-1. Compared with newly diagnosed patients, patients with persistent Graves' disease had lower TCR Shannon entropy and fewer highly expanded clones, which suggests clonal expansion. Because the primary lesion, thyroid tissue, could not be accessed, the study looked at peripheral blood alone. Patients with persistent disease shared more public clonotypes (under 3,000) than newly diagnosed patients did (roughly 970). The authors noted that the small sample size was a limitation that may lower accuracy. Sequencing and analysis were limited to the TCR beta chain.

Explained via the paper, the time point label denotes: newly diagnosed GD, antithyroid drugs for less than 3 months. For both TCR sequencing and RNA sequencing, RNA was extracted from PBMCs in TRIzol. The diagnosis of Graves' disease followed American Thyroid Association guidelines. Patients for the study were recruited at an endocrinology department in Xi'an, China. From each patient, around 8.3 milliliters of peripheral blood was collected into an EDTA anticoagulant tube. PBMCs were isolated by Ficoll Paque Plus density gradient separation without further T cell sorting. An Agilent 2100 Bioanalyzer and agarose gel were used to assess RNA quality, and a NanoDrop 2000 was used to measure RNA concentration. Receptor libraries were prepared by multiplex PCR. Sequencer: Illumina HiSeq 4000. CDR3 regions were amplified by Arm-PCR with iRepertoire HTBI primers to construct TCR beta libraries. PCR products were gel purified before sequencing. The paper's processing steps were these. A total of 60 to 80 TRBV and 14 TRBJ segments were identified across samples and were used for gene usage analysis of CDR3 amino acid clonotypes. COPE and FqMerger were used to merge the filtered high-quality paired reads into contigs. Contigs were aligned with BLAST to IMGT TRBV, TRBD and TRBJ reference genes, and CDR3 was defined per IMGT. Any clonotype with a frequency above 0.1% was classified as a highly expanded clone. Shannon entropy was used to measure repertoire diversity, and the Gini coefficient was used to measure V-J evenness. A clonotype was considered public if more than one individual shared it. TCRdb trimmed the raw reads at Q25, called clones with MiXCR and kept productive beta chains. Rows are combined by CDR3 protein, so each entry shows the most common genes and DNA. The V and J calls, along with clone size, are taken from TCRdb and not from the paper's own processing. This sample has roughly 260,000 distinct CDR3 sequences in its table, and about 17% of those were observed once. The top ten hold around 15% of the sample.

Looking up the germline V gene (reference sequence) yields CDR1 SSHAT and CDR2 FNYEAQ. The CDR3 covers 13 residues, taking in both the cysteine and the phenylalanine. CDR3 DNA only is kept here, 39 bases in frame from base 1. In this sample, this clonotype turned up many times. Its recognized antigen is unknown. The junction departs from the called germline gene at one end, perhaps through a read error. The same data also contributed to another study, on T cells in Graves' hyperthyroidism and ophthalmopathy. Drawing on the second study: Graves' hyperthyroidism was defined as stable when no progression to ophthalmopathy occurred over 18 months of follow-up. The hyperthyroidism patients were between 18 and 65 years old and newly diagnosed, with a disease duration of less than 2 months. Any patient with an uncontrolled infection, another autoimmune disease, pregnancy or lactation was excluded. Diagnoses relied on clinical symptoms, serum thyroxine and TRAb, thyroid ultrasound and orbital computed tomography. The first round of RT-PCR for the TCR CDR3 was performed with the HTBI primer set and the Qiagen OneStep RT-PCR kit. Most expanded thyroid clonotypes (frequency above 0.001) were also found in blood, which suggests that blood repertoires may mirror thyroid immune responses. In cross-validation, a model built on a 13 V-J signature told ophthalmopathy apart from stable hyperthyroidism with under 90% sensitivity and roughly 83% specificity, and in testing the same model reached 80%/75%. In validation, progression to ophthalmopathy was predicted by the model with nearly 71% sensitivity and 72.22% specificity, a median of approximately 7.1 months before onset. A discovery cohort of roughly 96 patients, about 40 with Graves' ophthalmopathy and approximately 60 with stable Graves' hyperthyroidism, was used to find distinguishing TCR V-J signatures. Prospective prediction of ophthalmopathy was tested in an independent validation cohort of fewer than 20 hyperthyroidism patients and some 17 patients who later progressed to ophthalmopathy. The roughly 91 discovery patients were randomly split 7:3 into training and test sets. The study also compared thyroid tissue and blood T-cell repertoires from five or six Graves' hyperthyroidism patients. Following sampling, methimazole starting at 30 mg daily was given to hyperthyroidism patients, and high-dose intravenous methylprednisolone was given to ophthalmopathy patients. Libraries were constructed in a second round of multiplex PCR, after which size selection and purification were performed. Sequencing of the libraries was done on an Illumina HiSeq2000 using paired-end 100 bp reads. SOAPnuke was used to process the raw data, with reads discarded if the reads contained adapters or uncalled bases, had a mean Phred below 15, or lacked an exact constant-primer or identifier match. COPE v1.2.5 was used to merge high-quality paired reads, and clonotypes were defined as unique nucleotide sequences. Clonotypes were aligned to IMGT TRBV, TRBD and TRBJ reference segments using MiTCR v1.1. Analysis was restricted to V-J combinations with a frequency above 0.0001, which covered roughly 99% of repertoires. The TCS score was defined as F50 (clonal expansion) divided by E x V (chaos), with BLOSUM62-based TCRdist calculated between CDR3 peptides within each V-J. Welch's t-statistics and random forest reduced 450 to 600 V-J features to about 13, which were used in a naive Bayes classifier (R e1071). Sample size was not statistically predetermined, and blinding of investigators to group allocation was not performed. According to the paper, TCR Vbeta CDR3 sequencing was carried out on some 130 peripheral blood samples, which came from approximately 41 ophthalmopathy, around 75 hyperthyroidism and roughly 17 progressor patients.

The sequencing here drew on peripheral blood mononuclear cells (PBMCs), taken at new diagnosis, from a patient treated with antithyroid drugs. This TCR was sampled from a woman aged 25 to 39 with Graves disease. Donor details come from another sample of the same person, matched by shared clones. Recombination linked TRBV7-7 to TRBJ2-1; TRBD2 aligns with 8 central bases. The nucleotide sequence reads TGTGCTAGCAGCTTAGGGATGCGGGGGGTTCAGTTCTTC. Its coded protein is CASSLGMRGVQFF.